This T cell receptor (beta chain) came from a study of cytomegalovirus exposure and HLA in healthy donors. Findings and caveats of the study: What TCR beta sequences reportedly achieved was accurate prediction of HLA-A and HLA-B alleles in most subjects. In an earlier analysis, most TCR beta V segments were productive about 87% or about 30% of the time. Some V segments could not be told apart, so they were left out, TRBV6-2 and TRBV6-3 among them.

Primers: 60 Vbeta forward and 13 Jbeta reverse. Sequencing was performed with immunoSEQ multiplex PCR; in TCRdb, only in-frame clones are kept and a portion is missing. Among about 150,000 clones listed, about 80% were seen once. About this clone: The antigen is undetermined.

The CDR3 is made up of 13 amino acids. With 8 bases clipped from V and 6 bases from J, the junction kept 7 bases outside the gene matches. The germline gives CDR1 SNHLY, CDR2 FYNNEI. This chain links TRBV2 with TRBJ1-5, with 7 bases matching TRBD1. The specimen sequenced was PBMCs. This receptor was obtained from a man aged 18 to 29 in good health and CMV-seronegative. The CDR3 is CASLAAGGQPQHF. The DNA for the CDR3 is TGTGCCAGCCTGGCGGCAGGGGGTCAGCCCCAGCATTTT. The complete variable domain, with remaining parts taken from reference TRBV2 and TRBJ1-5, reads EPEVTQTPSHQVTQMGQEVILRCVPISNHLYFYWYRQILGQKVEFLVSFYNNEISEKSEIFDDQFSVERPDGSNFTLKIRSTKLEDSAMYFCASLAAGGQPQHFGDGTRLSIL.